The sequence of this TCR beta chain was determined in a study of beta chain features in type 1 diabetes (dated by TCRdb to 2016 to 2019). A note on the overall study: Mean age, gender distribution, total cell number and subset yield were not different between patients and healthy donors. A total of over 95,000,000 sorted cells were examined across all samples, and RNA yield correlated strongly with the number of cells per subset. Whereas all 30 or so donors provided naive and central memory subsets, regulatory and stem cell-like memory subsets were isolated from just 8 patients and about 8 healthy donors. The study compared the TCRB repertoires of sorted circulating CD4+ T cell subsets in recently diagnosed type 1 diabetes patients with those in matched healthy donors. Broader findings and caveats from the paper: Naive, central memory and regulatory TCRB repertoires appeared more similar among patients than among healthy donors. Because cDNA was sequenced instead of genomic DNA, highly expressing activated cells could be over-represented, though the groups showed no difference in activation or CD3 levels. Because the HLA sub-analyses included only small numbers of individuals, any influence of HLA type on TCRB rearrangement was left unresolved. PCR might favor shorter templates, but patient and control samples were amplified and corrected together, so any skew would affect both groups equally. Fewer insertions and more nucleotide deletions at VDJ recombination sites were observed in patients with type 1 diabetes, implying thymic rearrangement abnormalities. A moderate but significant shortening of TCRB CDR3 length was observed in type 1 diabetes patients in all four CD4+ subsets.

The CDR3 contains 14 residues, cysteine and phenylalanine counted. Only the CDR3 portion is preserved as DNA: 42 bases, with reading frame beginning at the first base. V was cut back by 2 bases and J by 0 bases, leaving a gap of 6 bases between them. As encoded in the germline V gene, CDR1 is MRHNA while CDR2 is SNTAGT. A single peripheral blood draw of 90 to 150 mL on average was collected from each donor into heparinised tubes. Using a panel that included CD45RO, CCR7, CD25, CD127, CD95 and CD27, naive, central memory, regulatory and stem cell-like memory CD4+ T cells were sorted on a BD FACSAria II. All sorted populations exceeded 95% purity. Right away, PBMCs were isolated by Lymphoprep density gradient centrifugation and were stained directly, with no culture step. So that batch effects would be minimized, each experiment stained and sorted samples in pairs, pairing one healthy donor with one patient.

This clone was picked up a small number of times. It has no known antigen specificity. No per-base quality is available; no much larger clone lies one base away. The entire isolated RNA was reverse transcribed using the High Capacity cDNA Reverse Transcription Kit, and thus expressed TCRB transcripts were sequenced. Deep immunoSEQ sequencing was performed on naive, central memory and regulatory T cell samples, with an average of around 3.4 million total reads per sample. After sorted cells were lysed in RLT buffer, RNA was extracted with DNase-treated RNeasy Micro or Mini kits, with the choice depending on cell number. To prevent cross-contamination, each cell subset was processed individually, whereas patient and healthy donor samples were processed jointly. The immunoSEQ multiplex PCR was used to amplify TCRB sequences from cDNA, generating 87-bp fragments that spanned the CDR3 region. Sequencing of the amplicons was performed on the Illumina HiSeq platform. On the authors' methods: PCR bias was computationally corrected using synthetic template baselines, reads within Hamming distance 2 were collapsed, and singletons that could not be merged were discarded. Reads were aligned against IMGT to assign V, D and J genes, CDR3 length and insertions or deletions at six rearrangement sites. Within each subset, clonotype counts were normalized to sorted cell number, after which true diversity and Gini coefficients were computed with the tcR R package. The overlap coefficient, calculated on TCRB nucleotide sequences, was used to measure repertoire sharing. Out-of-frame TCRB sequences from naive cells were analyzed as a proxy for the pre-selection repertoire. Entries here come from immuneACCESS through TCRdb and include only in-frame sequences with V and J called. Some clones fail to appear in such tables; in the studies checked, an unresolved V gene covers under half of the shortfall, and the cause of the remainder is unknown. V and J calls and clone size are those listed in that table; D and trimming were worked out from the DNA. The sample table contains 300,000 to 350,000 clones; only one count was recorded for 15% to 20% of them. Roughly 0.045% of the sample goes to the ten largest clones.

The TCR sequence derives from a woman aged 18-29 years in good health. The sample consisted of naive CD4+ T cells from blood. In light of the paper, this sample's cell subset or site label describes: true naive CD4+ T cells. In this chain, TRBV6-4 is recombined with TRBJ2-3; the D segment could be TRBD1, given 5 matching bases. The CDR3 reads CASSDRGSTDTQYF. The DNA reads TGTGCCAGCAGTGACAGGGGAAGCACAGATACGCAGTATTTT.